This T cell receptor beta chain appears in the sequencing data of a study of Ad26.COV2.S vaccination and SARS-CoV-2 variants. Study-wide background: Intramuscularly, Ad26.COV2.S was given either once or twice, 56 days apart.

Worth noting for this clone: Its antigen remains unidentified.

Study-level results: Non-spike TCR breadth showed similarity between vaccine and placebo recipients.

The V gene's germline CDR1 is SGHRS and CDR2 YFSETQ. Trimming stripped 3 bases from V and 5 bases from J, with 17 bases between. The length of the CDR3 is 15 residues. Repertoires were generated with immunoSEQ multiplex PCR, while TCRdb's copy carries only in-frame clones and drops some. The sample includes hundreds of thousands of clones, about 87% of them seen just once. The treatment denotes: some 19 received Ad26.COV2.S at low or high dose, single or two shots; 5 received placebo; per-sample allocation not given. Sampling happened 63 days after the first vaccine or placebo injection. The rearrangement uses TRBV5-1 and TRBJ1-1; the D gene is possibly TRBD1 (5 bases). The clonotype comes from a person between 18 and 59 years old who received the Ad26.COV2.S COVID-19 vaccine or a placebo. Sequenced material: peripheral blood, taken in a trial of Ad26.COV2.S vaccine versus placebo. CDR3 residues: CASSSGLGRGTEAFF. The CDR3, as DNA: TGCGCCAGCAGCTCCGGACTGGGGCGGGGAACTGAAGCTTTCTTT.